Listed below are T cell receptor beta chains from one sample, sequenced in a study of CD8 T cells in ankylosing spondylitis. TCRdb re-called the 5' RACE reads with MiXCR, one entry per CDR3 protein. The table has 470,000 or so distinct CDR3 sequences, about 25% seen once. Sequencing used blood, either unsorted or a sorted T cell fraction (not recorded which). The source of these receptors is a male donor with ankylosing spondylitis. Both conserved end residues are part of each CDR3. The order of the fields is J gene, clone size, D gene, V gene, CDR3 DNA, CDR3 protein. D genes are given only for firm matches. Only part of the rows carry a size: once, few, many, or a class if the clone is expanded.

J: TRBJ2-3; size: few; D: TRBD2; V: TRBV5-1; DNA: TGCGCCAGCAGCGCGGGACTAGCGGGAGCCCCAGATACGCAGTATTTT; CDR3: CASSAGLAGAPDTQYF
J: TRBJ1-1; size: many; D: -; V: TRBV11-2; DNA: TGTGCCAGCAGCTATGGGGGGAGCACTGAAGCTTTCTTT; CDR3: CASSYGGSTEAFF
J: TRBJ2-1; size: -; D: -; V: TRBV7-6; DNA: TGTGCCAGCAGCTTTACCTTGACGGGGAGCTCCTACAATGAGCAGTTCTTC; CDR3: CASSFTLTGSSYNEQFF
J: TRBJ1-2; size: few; D: -; V: TRBV3-1; DNA: TGTGCCAGCAGCCCGGGCCCCCGCGGGGGCTACACCTTC; CDR3: CASSPGPRGGYTF
J: TRBJ2-1; size: -; D: TRBD2; V: TRBV10-3; DNA: TGTGCCATCAGCCGACTAGCGGGAGGGCCCGGTTCCTACAATGAGCAGTTCTTC; CDR3: CAISRLAGGPGSYNEQFF
J: TRBJ2-3; size: -; D: -; V: TRBV12-3/TRBV12-4; DNA: TGTGCCAGCAGGAGCGGAACTAGCACAGATACGCAGTATTTT; CDR3: CASRSGTSTDTQYF
J: TRBJ1-3; size: -; D: TRBD1; V: TRBV20-1; DNA: TGCAGTGCTAGGACCGGGACAGCCTTATCCTCTGGAAACACCATATATTTT; CDR3: CSARTGTALSSGNTIYF
J: TRBJ2-2; size: -; D: -; V: TRBV11-3; DNA: TGTGCCAGTCGAGAACCGAACACCGGGGAGCTGTTTTTT; CDR3: CASREPNTGELFF
J: TRBJ1-5; size: -; D: -; V: TRBV6-2/TRBV6-3; DNA: TGTGCCAGCGCCCAGATATGGCCCCAGCATTTT; CDR3: CASAQIWPQHF
J: TRBJ2-1; size: few; D: TRBD1; V: TRBV5-1; DNA: TGCGCCAGCAGCCCCCCGGGACAGGGGTACAATGAGCAGTTCTTC; CDR3: CASSPPGQGYNEQFF